What follows are 12 T cell receptor beta chains derived from one specimen sequenced in a study of control samples from healthy donors and cancer patients. Sequencing used immunoSEQ multiplex PCR; TCRdb keeps in-frame clones, though not all of them. This table holds tens of thousands of clones, about 87% found once. Sample: blood. These receptors were taken from a woman aged 70-85 years in good health.

The J gene is TRBJ1-5, the V gene TRBV5-5; 7 bases line up with TRBD1. This CDR3 spans 14 amino acids. The J segment lost 7 bases and the V segment lost 0 bases, leaving 4 bases of the junction unmatched. CDR1 is SGHKS, CDR2 YYEKEE, per germline (reference sequence). The CDR3 loop reads CASSLVAGGQPQHF. CDR3 sequence (DNA): TGTGCCAGCAGCTTGGTGGCAGGGGGGCAGCCCCAGCATTTT.

The chain couples TRBV12-5 to TRBJ2-1; possibly TRBD1 or TRBD2 for D (5 bases each). Germline CDR1 is LGHNT and CDR2 is FRNRAP. The CDR3 has 14 residues. Trimming took off 3 bases at V and 9 bases at J, with 15 bases between the two ends. The chain's CDR3 is CASGFRTSGGEQFF. The CDR3 DNA is TGTGCTAGTGGTTTCCGCACCTCTGGGGGTGAGCAGTTCTTC.

V gene TRBV5-4 combines with J gene TRBJ2-3; weak D call: TRBD2 (6 bases). Germline V lookup: CDR1 SGHNT, CDR2 YYREEE (reference sequence). The CDR3 consists of 14 residues. With 0 bases removed from V and 8 bases from J, the gap between germline ends came to 13 bases. This CDR3 is CASSLEGGWGTQYF. The CDR3 DNA reads as TGTGCCAGCAGCTTGGAGGGAGGATGGGGTACGCAGTATTTT.

The chain is built from TRBV6-2 or TRBV6-3 and TRBJ2-1; 7 bases are shared with TRBD1. V lost 0 bases, J lost 0 bases, and 5 bases stayed unmatched. Germline loops: CDR1 MNHEY, CDR2 SVGEGT. There are 17 residues in the CDR3. CDR3 in DNA: TGTGCCAGCAGTTACTCCGAACAGGGGAGCTCCTACAATGAGCAGTTCTTC. It is translated as CASSYSEQGSSYNEQFF.

The chain employs TRBV5-1 and TRBJ1-4, with D perhaps TRBD1 (6 bases). The CDR3 is 18 amino acids. Germline CDR1 SGHRS, CDR2 YFSETQ. Trimming took off 4 bases at V and 6 bases at J, with 25 bases between the two ends. DNA for the CDR3: TGCGCCAGCAGCCTAAATCTTATACAGGGTTTGTCTTATGAAAAACTGTTTTTT. This encodes CASSLNLIQGLSYEKLFF.

V usage is TRBV7-2 and J usage is TRBJ1-4; no clear D gene. CDR3 length: 15 amino acids. Germline assignment: CDR1 SGHTA and CDR2 FQGNSA. The V end lost 3 bases, the J end lost 7 bases, and 15 bases lay between the germline ends. The CDR3 region has the DNA TGTGCCAGCAGCTTGACCCCTCAACTAGGTGAAAAACTGTTTTTT. It is translated as CASSLTPQLGEKLFF.

The chain uses TRBV5-1 and TRBJ2-3, with 9 bases that match TRBD1. CDR1 and CDR2 from the germline V gene are SGHRS and YFSETQ. The CDR3 is 15 amino acids. Losses at the gene ends were 0 bases for V and 9 bases for J; bases not matched to a gene: 8. As DNA, the CDR3 is TGCGCCAGCAGCTTGGCCGGGACAGGGAGAAGCACGCAGTATTTT. Residues: CASSLAGTGRSTQYF.

The chain carries TRBV6-5 and TRBJ1-2; 8 bases match TRBD1. J gave up 4 bases and V 5 bases, and 9 bases lay outside the gene matches. Germline CDR1 MNHEY, CDR2 SVGAGI. The CDR3 spans 15 residues. This CDR3 is CASSPQGAQGYGYTF. Written as DNA, the CDR3 is TGTGCCAGCAGTCCCCAGGGGGCGCAAGGCTATGGCTACACCTTC.

The chain employs TRBV3-1 (or the pseudogene TRBV3-2) and TRBJ2-1; the D is unclear. V lost 0 bases and J lost 5, with 2 bases in between. This CDR3 contains 12 residues. Per germline, CDR1 LGHDT and CDR2 YNNKEL (reference sequence). CDR3: CASSQDHNEQFF. The DNA of the CDR3 is TGTGCCAGCAGCCAAGATCACAATGAGCAGTTCTTC.

This clone occurred once. The V and J genes are TRBV14 and TRBJ2-7, with 7 nucleotides matching TRBD1. The length of the CDR3 is 14 residues. Trimming took 6 bases from V and 1 from J; bases not matched to a gene: 6. Germline V lookup: CDR1 SGHDN, CDR2 FVKESK. CDR3 amino acids: CASSGRDRSYEQYF. The CDR3 DNA reads TGTGCCAGCAGTGGCCGGGACAGATCCTACGAGCAGTACTTC.

The V gene is TRBV7-2, the J gene TRBJ1-2; no reliable D call. V was trimmed by 4 bases and J by 4 bases, leaving 4 bases between them. CDR1 and CDR2 (germline): SGHTA, FQGNSA. This CDR3 region has 11 residues. CDR3 sequence reads: CASSSSYGYTF. The CDR3 DNA follows: TGTGCCAGCAGCTCAAGCTATGGCTACACCTTC. The variable domain in full, completed from reference TRBV7-2 and TRBJ1-2, reads GAGVSQSPSNKVTEKGKDVELRCDPISGHTALYWYRQSLGQGLEFLIYFQGNSAPDKSGLPSDRFSAERTGGSVSTLTIQRTQQEDSAVYLCASSSSYGYTFGSGTRLTVV.

Turning to this clone: Different DNA sequences within this sample yield the same CDR3. This chain uses TRBV6-1 with TRBJ1-5; unclear D gene. Germline values: CDR1 MNHNS, CDR2 SASEGT. The ends were cut back, 3 bases at V and 9 bases at J, with 21 bases in the middle. This CDR3 contains 16 residues. The CDR3 nucleotides read TGTGCCAGCAGTGAGGCTTCAGGAGGCGGCACAACGCCCCAGCATTTT. Translation: CASSEASGGGTTPQHF.